The present entry profiles one TCR beta chain with its context. The V and J ends lost 4 bases and 0 bases, in that order; junction bases with no gene match: 5. The CDR3 is 15 residues long. Germline values: CDR1 MNHEY, CDR2 SVGAGI. The data originate from a study of CD4 T cells in relation to SARS-CoV-2 and coronaviruses. CD4+ T cells from unexposed donors were obtained before the COVID-19 pandemic (2011-2018). The protocol was immunoSEQ multiplex PCR, while the TCRdb copy is restricted to in-frame clones and leaves out a portion. In the table there are tens of thousands of clones, more than 85% of which are singletons.

This sequence joins TRBV6-5 and TRBJ2-7, with 8 positions matching TRBD1. The TCR was taken from a human donor in good health. The material sequenced was naive CD4+ T cells from PBMCs. As to subset: naive CD4+ T cells isolated by negative enrichment. CDR3 nucleotide sequence: TGTGCCAGCAGTTTCCGGGACAGGAGCTCCTACGAGCAGTACTTC. It translates to CASSFRDRSSYEQYF.